This T cell receptor beta chain stems from a study of cytomegalovirus exposure and HLA in healthy donors. Findings and caveats of the study: Differences between HLA loci emerged in a later analysis of TCR association rates, with DRB1 most and HLA-C fewest. As was reported, the classifier diagnosed cytomegalovirus status with high specificity and sensitivity. In a later analysis, V- and J-gene trimming of beta chains associated with a DCLRE1C missense variant, replicated independently.

Use of 60 Vbeta and 13 Jbeta primers characterized the PCR. Generated by immunoSEQ multiplex PCR, the TCRdb table keeps only in-frame clones and is missing some. This table holds approximately 130,000 clones, over 75% found once. Concerning this clone: The target antigen is unknown.

The CDR3 loop spans 16 amino acids. CDR1 is MNHNS, CDR2 SASEGT, per germline. V was cut by 2 bases and J by 2 bases, with 16 bases left in between. The sequenced sample was PBMCs. The rearrangement joins TRBV6-1 to TRBJ2-7; D perhaps matches TRBD1 (6 bases). The sequence was obtained from a boy under 18 in good health and CMV-seronegative. CDR3 DNA sequence: TGTGCCAGCAGTGAAACTTGGGGGCATTTTCCCTACGAGCAGTACTTC. It yields the protein CASSETWGHFPYEQYF.